The T cell receptor (beta chain) described here comes from a study of tissue T cells after allogeneic stem cell transplantation. This clone was picked up a small number of times. Its antigen is unknown. Study-level points and caveats: The patient cohort was small and clinically heterogeneous, with limited sampling depth. In patients and mice, blood and spleen missed much of tissue repertoire. Few T cell clones were shared across patients, but motif clusters showed tissue-specific shared signatures.

CDR3 length: 15 residues. Germline CDR1 and CDR2: SGDLS and YYNGEE. The trim removed 0 bases at V and 0 bases at J, leaving 0 bases unmatched. Assay: immunoSEQ multiplex PCR; the TCRdb copy retains only in-frame clones and omits some. The data contain about 4,300 clones, 66% of them seen just once; the ten biggest clones take up approximately 6.9%. Comparators without hematopoietic cell transplant had other cancers, at least five gastrointestinal samples, and no known gastrointestinal disease. The specimen was left colon tissue, collected at autopsy. The chain employs TRBV9 and TRBJ2-5; 9 bases are shared with TRBD2. This sequence was found in a male donor at least 60 years old with lung cancer. The CDR3 loop reads CASSVGTSDQETQYF. CDR3 DNA sequence: TGTGCCAGCAGCGTAGGGACTAGCGACCAAGAGACCCAGTACTTC.